This T cell receptor beta chain stems from a study of blood T cells in healthy people across ages. Study-level findings and limits: Changes seen in expanded clonotypes were possibly confounded by donor CMV status left unknown.

Germline V CDR1 and CDR2: DFQATT, SNEGSKA (reference sequence). This CDR3 spans 13 amino acids. V lost 3 bases to trimming and J lost 4 bases, with 13 bases between them. This clonotype was detected ten times or more. Its specificity is unknown. Sample-barcoded 5' priming and a J-beta primer mix drove a second PCR of about 7 to 11 cycles. MiXCR, applied by TCRdb to the 5' RACE reads, yields one record per CDR3 protein. The top ten clones hold about 9.4% of a sample with 800,000 to 950,000 distinct CDR3 sequences, 25% to 30% of them seen once. The same sample was also studied in work on T cells of mothers and their children.

The sample was blood. The chain employs TRBV20-1 and TRBJ2-7, with unresolved D. This clonotype originated in a woman in her forties in good health. CDR3 nucleotides: TGCAGTGCTAGGGGTTTGGCAGTGTACGAGCAGTACTTC. Its translation is CSARGLAVYEQYF.